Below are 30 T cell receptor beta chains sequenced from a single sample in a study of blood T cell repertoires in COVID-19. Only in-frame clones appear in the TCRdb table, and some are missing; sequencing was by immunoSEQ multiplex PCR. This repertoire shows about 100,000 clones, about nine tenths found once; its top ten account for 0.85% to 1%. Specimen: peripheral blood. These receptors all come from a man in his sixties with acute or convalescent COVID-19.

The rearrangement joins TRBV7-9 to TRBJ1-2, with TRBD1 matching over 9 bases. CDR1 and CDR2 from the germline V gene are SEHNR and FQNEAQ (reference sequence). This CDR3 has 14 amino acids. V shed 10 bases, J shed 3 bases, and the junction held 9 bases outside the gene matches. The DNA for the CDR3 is TGTGCCACCACTACAGGGGGCTCTTACTATGGCTACACCTTC. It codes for CATTTGGSYYGYTF. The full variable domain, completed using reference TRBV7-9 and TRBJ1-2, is DTGVSQNPRHKITKRGQNVTFRCDPISEHNRLYWYRQTLGQGPEFLTYFQNEAQLEKSRLLSDRFSAERPKGSFSTLEIQRTEQGDSAMYLCATTTGGSYYGYTFGSGTRLTVV.

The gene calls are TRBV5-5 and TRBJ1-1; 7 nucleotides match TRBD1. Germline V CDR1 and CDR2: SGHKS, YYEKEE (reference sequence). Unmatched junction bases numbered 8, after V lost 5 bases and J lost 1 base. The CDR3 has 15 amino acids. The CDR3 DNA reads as TGTGCCAGCAGACAGGGGAACGGAGAGAACACTGAAGCTTTCTTT. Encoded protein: CASRQGNGENTEAFF.

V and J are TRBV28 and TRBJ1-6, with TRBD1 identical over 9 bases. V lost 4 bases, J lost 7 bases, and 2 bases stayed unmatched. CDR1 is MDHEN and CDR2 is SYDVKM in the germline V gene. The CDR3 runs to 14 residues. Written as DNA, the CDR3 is TGTGCCAGCAGTTCGGGACAGGGAAATTCACCCCTCCACTTT. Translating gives CASSSGQGNSPLHF. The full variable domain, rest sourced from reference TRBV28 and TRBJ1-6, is DVKVTQSSRYLVKRTGEKVFLECVQDMDHENMFWYRQDPGLGLRLIYFSYDVKMKEKGDIPEGYSVSREKKERFSLILESASTNQTSMYLCASSSGQGNSPLHFGNGTRLTVT.

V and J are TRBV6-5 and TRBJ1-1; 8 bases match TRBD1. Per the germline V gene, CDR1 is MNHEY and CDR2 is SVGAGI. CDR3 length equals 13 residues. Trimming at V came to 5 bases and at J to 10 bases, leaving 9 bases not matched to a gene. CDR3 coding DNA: TGTGCCAGCAGTCTAGACAGGGGAGACGGAGCTTTCTTT. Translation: CASSLDRGDGAFF.

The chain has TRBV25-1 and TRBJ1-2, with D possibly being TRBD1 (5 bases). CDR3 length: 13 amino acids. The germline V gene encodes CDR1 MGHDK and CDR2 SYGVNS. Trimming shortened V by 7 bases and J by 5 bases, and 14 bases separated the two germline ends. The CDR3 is CASNDGTLYGYTF. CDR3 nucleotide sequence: TGTGCCAGCAACGACGGGACTCTTTATGGCTACACCTTC.

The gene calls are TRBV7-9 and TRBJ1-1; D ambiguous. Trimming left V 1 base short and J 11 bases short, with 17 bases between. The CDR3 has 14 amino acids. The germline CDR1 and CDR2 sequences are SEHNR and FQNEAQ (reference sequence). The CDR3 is CASSLVTSIGVAFF. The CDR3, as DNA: TGTGCCAGCAGCTTAGTAACCAGCATCGGGGTGGCTTTCTTT.

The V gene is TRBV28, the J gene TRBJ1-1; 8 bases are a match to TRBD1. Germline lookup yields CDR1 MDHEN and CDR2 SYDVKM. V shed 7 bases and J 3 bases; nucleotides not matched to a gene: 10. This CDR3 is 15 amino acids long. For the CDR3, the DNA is TGTGCCAGCACCGAGACAGGGGCTCCAGACACTGAAGCTTTCTTT. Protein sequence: CASTETGAPDTEAFF. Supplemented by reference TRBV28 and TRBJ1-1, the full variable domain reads DVKVTQSSRYLVKRTGEKVFLECVQDMDHENMFWYRQDPGLGLRLIYFSYDVKMKEKGDIPEGYSVSREKKERFSLILESASTNQTSMYLCASTETGAPDTEAFFGQGTRLTVV.

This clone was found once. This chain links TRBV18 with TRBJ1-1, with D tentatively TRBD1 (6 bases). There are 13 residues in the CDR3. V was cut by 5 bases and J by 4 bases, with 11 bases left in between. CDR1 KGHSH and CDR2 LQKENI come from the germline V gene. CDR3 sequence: CASSSRGTTEAFF. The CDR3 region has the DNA TGTGCCAGCTCATCCAGGGGAACCACTGAAGCTTTCTTT.

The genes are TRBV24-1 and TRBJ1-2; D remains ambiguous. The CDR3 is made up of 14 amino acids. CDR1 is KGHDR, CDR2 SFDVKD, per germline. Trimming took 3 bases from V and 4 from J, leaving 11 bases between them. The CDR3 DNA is TGTGCCACCAGTGATCCCCCGTTCAGCTATGGCTACACCTTC. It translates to CATSDPPFSYGYTF.

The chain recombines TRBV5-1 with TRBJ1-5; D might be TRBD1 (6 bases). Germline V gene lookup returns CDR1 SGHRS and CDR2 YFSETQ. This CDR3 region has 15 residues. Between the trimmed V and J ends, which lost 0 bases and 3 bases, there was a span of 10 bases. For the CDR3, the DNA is TGCGCCAGCAGCTTGGGGGGGCTTAACAATCAGCCCCAGCATTTT. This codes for CASSLGGLNNQPQHF.

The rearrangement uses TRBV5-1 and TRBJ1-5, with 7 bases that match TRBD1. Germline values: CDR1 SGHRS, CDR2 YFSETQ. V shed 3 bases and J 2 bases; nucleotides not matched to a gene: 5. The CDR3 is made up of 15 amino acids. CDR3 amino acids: CASSSGGEGNQPQHF. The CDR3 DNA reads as TGCGCCAGCAGCTCAGGGGGTGAGGGCAATCAGCCCCAGCATTTT.

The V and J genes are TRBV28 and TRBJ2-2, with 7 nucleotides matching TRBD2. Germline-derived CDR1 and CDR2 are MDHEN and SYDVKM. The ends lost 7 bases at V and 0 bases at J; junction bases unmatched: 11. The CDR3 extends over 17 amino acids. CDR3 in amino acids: CASNVAGAAPNTGELFF. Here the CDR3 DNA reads TGTGCCAGCAATGTGGCGGGAGCTGCGCCGAACACCGGGGAGCTGTTTTTT.

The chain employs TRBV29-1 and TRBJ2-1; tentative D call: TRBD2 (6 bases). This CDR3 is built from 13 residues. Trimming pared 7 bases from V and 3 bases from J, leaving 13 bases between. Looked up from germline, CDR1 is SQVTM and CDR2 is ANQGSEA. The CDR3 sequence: CSGGEVIYNEQFF. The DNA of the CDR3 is TGCAGCGGCGGGGAGGTGATCTACAATGAGCAGTTCTTC.

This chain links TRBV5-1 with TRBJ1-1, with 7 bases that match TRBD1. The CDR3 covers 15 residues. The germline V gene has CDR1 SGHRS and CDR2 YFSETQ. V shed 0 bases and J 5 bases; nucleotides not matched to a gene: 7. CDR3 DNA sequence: TGCGCCAGCAGCTTGGGGACAGGACGAGGGACTGAAGCTTTCTTT. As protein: CASSLGTGRGTEAFF.

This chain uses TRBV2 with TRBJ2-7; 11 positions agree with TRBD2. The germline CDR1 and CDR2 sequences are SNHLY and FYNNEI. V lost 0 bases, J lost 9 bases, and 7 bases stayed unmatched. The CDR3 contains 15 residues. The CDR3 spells CASSEAALAGEAQYF. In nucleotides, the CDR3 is TGTGCCAGCAGTGAAGCGGCACTAGCGGGAGAGGCGCAGTACTTC. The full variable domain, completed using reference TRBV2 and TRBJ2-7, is EPEVTQTPSHQVTQMGQEVILRCVPISNHLYFYWYRQILGQKVEFLVSFYNNEISEKSEIFDDQFSVERPDGSNFTLKIRSTKLEDSAMYFCASSEAALAGEAQYFGPGTRLTVT.

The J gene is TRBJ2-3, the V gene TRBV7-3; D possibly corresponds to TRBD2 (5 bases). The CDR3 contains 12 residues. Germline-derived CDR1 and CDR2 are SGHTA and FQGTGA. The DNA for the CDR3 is TGTGCGCTAGCAGCTAGCACAGATACGCAGTATTTT. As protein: CALAASTDTQYF.

The CDR3: CASSYKREGNQPQHF. DNA for the CDR3: TGTGCCAGCAGTTACAAGAGGGAGGGCAATCAGCCCCAGCATTTT. This chain uses TRBV6-6 with TRBJ1-5; D ambiguous. The V end lost 2 bases, the J end lost 2 bases, and 10 bases lay between the germline ends. Germline V gives CDR1 MNHNY, CDR2 SVGAGI (reference sequence). The CDR3 has 15 amino acids.

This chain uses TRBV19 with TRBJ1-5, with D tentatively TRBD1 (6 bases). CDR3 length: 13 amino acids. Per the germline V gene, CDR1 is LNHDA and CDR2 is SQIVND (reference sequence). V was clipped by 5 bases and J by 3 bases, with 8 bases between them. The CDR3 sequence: CASSRTDNQPQHF. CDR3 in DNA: TGTGCCAGTAGTCGGACAGACAATCAGCCCCAGCATTTT.

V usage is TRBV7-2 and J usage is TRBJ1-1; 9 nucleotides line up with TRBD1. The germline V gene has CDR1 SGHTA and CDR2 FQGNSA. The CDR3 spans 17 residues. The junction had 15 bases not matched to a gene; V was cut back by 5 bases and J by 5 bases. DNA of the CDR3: TGTGCCAGCAGCGATCCTTTTCCCGGGACAGGGTTTACTGAAGCTTTCTTT. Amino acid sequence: CASSDPFPGTGFTEAFF.

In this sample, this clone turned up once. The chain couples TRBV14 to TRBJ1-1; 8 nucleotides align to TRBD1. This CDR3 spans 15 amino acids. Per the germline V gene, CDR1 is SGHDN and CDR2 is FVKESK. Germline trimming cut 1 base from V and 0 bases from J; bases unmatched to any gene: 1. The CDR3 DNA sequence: TGTGCCAGCAGCCAAGGCAGGGGGCTGAACACTGAAGCTTTCTTT. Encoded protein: CASSQGRGLNTEAFF.

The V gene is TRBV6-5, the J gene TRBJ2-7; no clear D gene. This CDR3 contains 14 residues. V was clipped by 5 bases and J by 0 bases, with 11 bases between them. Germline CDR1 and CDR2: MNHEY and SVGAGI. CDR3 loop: CASSNRKSSYEQYF. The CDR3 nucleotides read TGTGCCAGCAGTAACAGAAAGAGCTCCTACGAGCAGTACTTC.

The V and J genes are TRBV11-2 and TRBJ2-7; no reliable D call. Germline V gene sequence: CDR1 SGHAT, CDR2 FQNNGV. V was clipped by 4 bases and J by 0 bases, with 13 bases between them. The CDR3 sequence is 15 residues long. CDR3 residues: CASSSNAGSSYEQYF. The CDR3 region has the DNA TGTGCCAGCAGCTCGAACGCAGGATCCTCCTACGAGCAGTACTTC. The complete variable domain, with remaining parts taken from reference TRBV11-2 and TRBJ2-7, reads EAGVAQSPRYKIIEKRQSVAFWCNPISGHATLYWYQQILGQGPKLLIQFQNNGVVDDSQLPKDRFSAERLKGVDSTLKIQPAKLEDSAVYLCASSSNAGSSYEQYFGPGTRLTVT.

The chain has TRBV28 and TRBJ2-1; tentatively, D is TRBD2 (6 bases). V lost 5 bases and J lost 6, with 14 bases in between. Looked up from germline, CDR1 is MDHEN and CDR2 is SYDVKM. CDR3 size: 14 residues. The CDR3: CASSPGGGGNEQFF. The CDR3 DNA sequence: TGTGCCAGCAGTCCGGGTGGGGGAGGCAATGAGCAGTTCTTC.

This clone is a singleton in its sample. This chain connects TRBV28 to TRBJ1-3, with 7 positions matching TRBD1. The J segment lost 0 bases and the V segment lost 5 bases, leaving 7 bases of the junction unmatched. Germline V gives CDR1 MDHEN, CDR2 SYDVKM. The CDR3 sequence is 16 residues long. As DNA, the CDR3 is TGTGCCAGCAGTCCGGACAGGCCATACTCTGGAAACACCATATATTTT. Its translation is CASSPDRPYSGNTIYF.

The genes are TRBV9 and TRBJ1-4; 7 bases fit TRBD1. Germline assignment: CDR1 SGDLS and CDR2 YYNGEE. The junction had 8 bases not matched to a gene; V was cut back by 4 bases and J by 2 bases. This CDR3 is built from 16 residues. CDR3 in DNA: TGTGCCAGCAGCCCAGGGGGGCCGGCGACTAATGAAAAACTGTTTTTT. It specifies CASSPGGPATNEKLFF.

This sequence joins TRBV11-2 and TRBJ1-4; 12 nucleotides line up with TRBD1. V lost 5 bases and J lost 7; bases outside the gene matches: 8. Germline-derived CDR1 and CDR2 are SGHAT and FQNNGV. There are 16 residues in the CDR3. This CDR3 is CASSTRDRGQGEKLFF. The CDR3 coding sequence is TGTGCCAGCAGCACACGGGACAGGGGGCAGGGTGAAAAACTGTTTTTT.

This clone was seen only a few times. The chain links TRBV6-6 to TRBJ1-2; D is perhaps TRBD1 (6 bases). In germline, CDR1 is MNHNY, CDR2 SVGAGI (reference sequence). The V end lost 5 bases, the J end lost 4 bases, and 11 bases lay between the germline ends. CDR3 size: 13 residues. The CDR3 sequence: CASSRDTGYGYTF. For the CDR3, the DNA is TGTGCCAGCAGTAGGGACACAGGCTATGGCTACACCTTC.

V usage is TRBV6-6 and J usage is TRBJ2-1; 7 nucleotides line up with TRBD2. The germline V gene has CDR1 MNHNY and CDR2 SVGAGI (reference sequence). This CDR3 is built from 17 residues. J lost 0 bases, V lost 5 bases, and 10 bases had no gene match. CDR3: CASSPLAGRYSYNEQFF. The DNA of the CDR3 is TGTGCCAGCAGTCCTTTAGCGGGCCGATACTCCTACAATGAGCAGTTCTTC.

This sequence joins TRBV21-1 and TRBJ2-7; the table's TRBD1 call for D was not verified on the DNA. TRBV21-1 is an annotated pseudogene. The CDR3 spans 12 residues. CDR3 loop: CARPGQNYEQYV. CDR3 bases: TGTGCCAGGCCGGGACAGAACTACGAGCAGTACGTC.

The CDR3, as DNA: TGTGCCAGCAGGGACAGGGGAGCTAACTATGGCTACACCTTC. It codes for CASRDRGANYGYTF. J is TRBJ1-2 and V is TRBV6-5; 9 nucleotides line up with TRBD1. Germline V gene data show CDR1 as MNHEY and CDR2 as SVGAGI. The CDR3 sequence is 14 residues long. V dropped 6 bases and J dropped 0; count of bases not matched to a gene: 2.